The sequence of this TCR beta chain was determined in a study of radiotherapy plus CTLA-4 blockade in lung cancer. Looking at the study overall: Of all patients, around 18% responded objectively and roughly 31% showed disease control. Study results and caveats: Some TCR clones had been derived from tumors. These clones expanded in peripheral blood after radiotherapy plus ipilimumab.

Of note for this clone: What it recognizes is unknown.

Germline CDR1 reads SGHRS; CDR2 reads YFSETQ. The CDR3 is made up of 15 amino acids. V lost 4 bases, J lost 4 bases, and 9 bases stayed unmatched. Assay used: immunoSEQ multiplex PCR; TCRdb lists only in-frame clones, some missing. The sample lists 40,000 to 50,000 clones, roughly four fifths occurring once. CTLA-4 blockade using ipilimumab, together with focal radiation, was received by patients with chemo-refractory metastatic non-small-cell lung cancer. The sequence was collected from a human donor with non-small cell lung cancer who had stable disease on radiotherapy plus ipilimumab. This chain connects TRBV5-1 to TRBJ2-5; TRBD2 matches 8 bases. Sequenced here: peripheral blood, sampled from a patient treated with radiotherapy plus ipilimumab. As DNA, the CDR3 is TGCGCCAGCAGCCCGGGAGGGCAAGGGGGAGAGACCCAGTACTTC. Translation gives CASSPGGQGGETQYF.